This TCR beta chain was sequenced for a study of T-cell memory formation after mild COVID-19. As for the study in general: TCR clusters mostly belonged to single donors. General study points: While clones contracting from day 15 to 85 were balanced between CD4 and CD8, later expanders leaned CD4+. Shrinking CD4+ clones were chiefly CM and EM; CD8+ ones were chiefly EMRA. Within pre-infection memory, some responding clones were found, suggesting cross-reactive memory joined.

This clonotype has just a few counts. Its matching antigen is unknown. V lost 6 bases and J 5 bases, leaving 16 bases between the germline ends. This CDR3 spans 14 amino acids. In TCRdb, the 5' RACE reads were re-called with MiXCR into one record per CDR3 protein. Of some 320,000 distinct CDR3 sequences in the sample, over 11% were seen once. The chain joins TRBV12-3 or TRBV12-4 to TRBJ2-5; TRBD1 might be the D (5 bases). Sequencing input: PBMCs or a T cell subset sorted from them (not recorded which). This receptor was obtained from a man younger than 30 who had mild COVID-19 (a few samples of this study predate the infection). Cell type and time point are not known. The CDR3 sequence: CASRQDAKAETQYF. In DNA, the CDR3 is TGTGCCAGCAGACAGGACGCCAAAGCGGAGACCCAGTACTTC.